These 5 T cell receptor beta chains were sequenced from one sample in a study of T cell repertoires in cytomegalovirus infection. MiXCR, run by TCRdb on the reads, gives a single entry per CDR3 protein. The sample includes 750,000 to 950,000 distinct CDR3 sequences, roughly 29% of them seen just once. These receptors have no identified antigens. Sequences were derived from cultured CD8+ T cells from PBMCs, sampled from culture after CMV antigen stimulation. These receptors all stem from a human donor in good health (CMV status not recorded). Some clones in this sample may be carry-over from other donors' samples.

Concerning this clonotype: At one boundary the junction diverges from the germline segment, which might be a read error. The rearrangement joins TRBV6-1 to TRBJ2-3; D unresolved. CDR3 length equals 19 residues. CDR1 MNHNS and CDR2 SASEGT come from the germline V gene. The CDR3 bases are TGTGCCAGCAGTTTATTTGGGTTTGTGGCGACGACAAACACAGATACTCAGTATTTT. Its protein is CASSLFGFVATTNTDTQYF.

This clonotype was seen just once. The J gene is TRBJ2-2, the V gene TRBV4-1; the match to TRBD1 covers 7 bases. With 0 bases clipped from V and 7 bases from J, the junction kept 14 bases outside the gene matches. Germline V lookup: CDR1 MGHRA, CDR2 YSYEKL. The CDR3 totals 18 residues. CDR3 coding DNA: TGCGCCAGCAGCCAAGAAGAGGGCAGGACAGGAGGCAACGGGGAGCTGTTTTTT. Encoded protein: CASSQEEGRTGGNGELFF.

This clonotype has just a few counts. The V call is TRBV12-3 or TRBV12-4, the J call TRBJ1-2; D remains unclear. This CDR3 has 10 residues. Trimming removed 10 bases from V and 8 bases from J, with 11 bases in between. The CDR3 region is CAILTSGYTF. The CDR3 DNA follows: TGTGCCATCCTCACCAGCGGCTACACCTTC.

In its sample, this clonotype was seen a few times. The chain carries TRBV27 and TRBJ2-1; weak D call: TRBD1 (6 bases). The CDR3 has 15 amino acids. CDR1 is MNHEY and CDR2 is SMNVEV in the germline V gene (reference sequence). V lost 3 bases, J lost 10 bases, and 19 bases lay in between. This chain's CDR3 is CASSFGSSFRGEQFF. DNA for the CDR3: TGTGCCAGCAGTTTTGGCTCCTCGTTCAGGGGCGAGCAGTTCTTC.

This rearrangement joins TRBV6-1 to TRBJ1-2; 9 bases are a match to TRBD1. CDR1 MNHNS and CDR2 SASEGT come from the germline V gene. After removal of 3 bases from V and 4 bases from J, the junction contained 18 bases not matched to a gene. The CDR3 length is 19 residues. Here the CDR3 reads CASSEPVGGTGFSPYGYTF. The CDR3 DNA reads as TGTGCCAGCAGTGAGCCTGTCGGGGGGACAGGGTTCTCCCCCTATGGCTACACCTTC.